This T cell receptor beta chain was identified in a study of blood T cells in healthy people across ages. Study observations and caveats: Relative to aged donors, long-lived donors carried more naive CD4+ cells and displayed higher diversity. The unsorted PBMCs prevented any conclusive comparison of naive versus antigen-experienced cells.

About this clonotype: No antigen is known for it.

A second PCR, run for about 7 to 11 cycles, used a sample-barcoded 5' primer plus a J-beta primer mix. One entry per CDR3 protein, called by TCRdb with MiXCR from the 5' RACE reads. The repertoire holds about a million distinct CDR3 sequences, 35% to 40% seen once, with under 15% in the top ten. Each sample had at least 7 million PBMCs isolated. Germline V gene data show CDR1 as MNHEY and CDR2 as SVGAGI. The CDR3 is made up of 14 amino acids. J gave up 7 bases and V 7 bases, and 8 bases lay outside the gene matches. The J gene is TRBJ1-4, the V gene TRBV6-5; 8 nucleotides agree with TRBD1. Sequencing was carried out using blood. The clonotype was recovered from a man aged 18 to 29 in good health. CDR3 amino acids: CASTSRGRVEKLFF. CDR3 bases: TGTGCCAGCACTTCCAGGGGGCGGGTTGAAAAACTGTTTTTT.